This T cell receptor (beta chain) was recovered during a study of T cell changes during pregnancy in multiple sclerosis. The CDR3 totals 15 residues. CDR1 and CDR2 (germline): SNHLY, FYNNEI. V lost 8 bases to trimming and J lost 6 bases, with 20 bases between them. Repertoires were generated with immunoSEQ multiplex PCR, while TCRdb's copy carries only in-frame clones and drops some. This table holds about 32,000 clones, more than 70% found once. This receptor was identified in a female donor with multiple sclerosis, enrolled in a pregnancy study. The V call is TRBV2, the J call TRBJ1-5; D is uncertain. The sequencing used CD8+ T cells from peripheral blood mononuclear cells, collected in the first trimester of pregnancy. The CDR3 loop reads CASAPWEGFRQPQHF. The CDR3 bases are TGTGCCAGCGCGCCATGGGAGGGTTTTCGTCAGCCCCAGCATTTT.